This T cell receptor beta chain was observed in a study of cytotoxic CD8 clonotypes in ibrutinib-treated CLL. This CDR3 spans 17 amino acids. Trimming took off 4 bases at V and 4 bases at J, with 20 bases between the two ends. CDR1 is MNHEY and CDR2 is SMNVEV in the germline V gene (reference sequence). The assay was immunoSEQ multiplex PCR, and TCRdb's table has in-frame clones only and misses some. The sample yields roughly 250,000 clones, about three quarters seen once. The sequencing used PBMCs, collected after 24 months of ibrutinib treatment. This TCR was recovered from a human donor with chronic lymphocytic leukemia. The V call is TRBV27, the J call TRBJ2-1; possible D gene TRBD2, 6 bases. DNA for the CDR3: TGTGCCAGCAGTTCCTTGACCACTAGTGGAGGGTACAATGAGCAGTTCTTC. Protein sequence: CASSSLTTSGGYNEQFF.